The 6 T cell receptor beta chains reported below all come from one sample, sequenced in a study of control samples from healthy donors and cancer patients. Measured with immunoSEQ multiplex PCR; TCRdb has only the in-frame clones, and not every one. This table has over 110,000 clones, around nine tenths appearing once. Sequenced material: blood. The receptors were sampled from a woman younger than 45 in good health.

The genes are TRBV6-2 or TRBV6-3 and TRBJ1-5; D is possibly TRBD1 (5 bases). The CDR3 consists of 14 residues. V lost 6 bases and J lost 1, with 10 bases in between. Looked up from germline, CDR1 is MNHEY and CDR2 is SVGEGT. The CDR3 nucleotides are TGTGCCAGCAGCTCTGGGGGGAGCAATCAGCCCCAGCATTTT. Amino acids: CASSSGGSNQPQHF.

In regard to this clone: Other DNA sequences in this sample translate to the same CDR3. The chain uses TRBV30 and TRBJ2-7, with 7 bases lining up with TRBD1. The CDR3 is 13 amino acids. With V trimmed by 4 bases and J by 0 bases, 3 bases remained unmatched. Germline CDR1 GTSNPN, CDR2 SVGIG (reference sequence). CDR3 protein: CAWTRDSSYEQYF. The DNA of the CDR3 is TGTGCCTGGACCCGGGACAGCTCCTACGAGCAGTACTTC.

V gene TRBV5-4 combines with J gene TRBJ1-2; a possible D gene is TRBD1 (6 bases). Looked up from germline, CDR1 is SGHNT and CDR2 is YYREEE (reference sequence). Trimming shortened V by 3 bases and J by 4 bases, and 19 bases separated the two germline ends. This CDR3 is 16 amino acids long. The CDR3 loop is CASSWGATPGAYGYTF. As DNA, the CDR3 is TGTGCCAGCAGCTGGGGGGCCACACCGGGGGCCTATGGCTACACCTTC.

This clone has more than one count but fewer than ten. The V call is TRBV9, the J call TRBJ2-7, with TRBD2 identical over 8 bases. Germline V CDR1 and CDR2: SGDLS, YYNGEE. The CDR3 is 14 amino acids. Germline trimming cut 5 bases from V and 3 bases from J; bases unmatched to any gene: 7. The CDR3 loop is CASSPGLAIYEQYF. Written as DNA, the CDR3 is TGTGCCAGCAGTCCCGGACTAGCCATCTACGAGCAGTACTTC.

J is TRBJ2-3 and V is TRBV9; D is ambiguous. CDR1 and CDR2 (germline): SGDLS, YYNGEE. This CDR3 is built from 16 residues. V gave up 0 bases and J gave up 2 bases, with 13 bases separating them. CDR3 loop: CASSVGLGSATDTQYF. CDR3 bases: TGTGCCAGCAGCGTAGGGCTCGGCTCAGCCACAGATACGCAGTATTTT.

The chain uses TRBV9 and TRBJ1-5; TRBD1 agrees at 8 bases. V lost 3 bases, J lost 1 base, and 0 bases stayed unmatched. The germline CDR1 and CDR2 sequences are SGDLS and YYNGEE. The CDR3 extends over 14 amino acids. The CDR3 loop is CASSAGGSNQPQHF. The CDR3 DNA reads as TGTGCCAGCAGCGCAGGGGGCAGCAATCAGCCCCAGCATTTT.